The 13 T cell receptor beta chains below come from one sample, sequenced in a study of blood T cell repertoires in COVID-19. Libraries were prepared by immunoSEQ multiplex PCR; TCRdb keeps only in-frame clonotypes and omits some of them. Of fewer than 250,000 clones listed, approximately 80% are singletons. Sequencing was performed on peripheral blood. The receptors shown here come from a woman between 50 and 59 years old with acute or convalescent COVID-19.

There are a few counts of this clone. The DNA is omitted, as the CDR3 cannot be located on it reliably, and the CDR3 follows TCRdb's listing. The V call is TRBV28, the J call TRBJ2-5; the table's D call of TRBD2 was not tested on the DNA. Germline CDR1 and CDR2: MDHEN and SYDVKM. The CDR3 is 12 residues long, counting both termini. The CDR3 region is CASSLWGLGSDF.

The chain joins TRBV7-9 to TRBJ2-5; 10 bases map to TRBD1. Germline lookup yields CDR1 SEHNR and CDR2 FQNEAQ (reference sequence). This CDR3 contains 17 residues. V shed 7 bases and J 4 bases; nucleotides not matched to a gene: 15. The CDR3 DNA reads as TGTGCCAGCAACGAGGGACCGGGACAGGGGTGGGTAGAGACCCAGTACTTC. Translating it yields CASNEGPGQGWVETQYF.

This clone has more than one count but fewer than ten. The chain carries TRBV4-1 and TRBJ1-6; the D is unclear. V shed 1 base and J shed 8 bases, with 6 bases lying between them. This CDR3 comprises 13 residues. In germline, CDR1 is MGHRA, CDR2 YSYEKL. CDR3: CASSQGGDSPLHF. CDR3 in DNA: TGCGCCAGCAGCCAAGGAGGAGATTCACCCCTCCACTTT.

This clone has just one count. The J gene is TRBJ2-1, the V gene TRBV5-1, with TRBD2 identical over 12 bases. This CDR3 spans 16 amino acids. Germline values: CDR1 SGHRS, CDR2 YFSETQ. With V trimmed by 1 base and J by 6 bases, 5 bases remained unmatched. The CDR3 sequence: CASSLHLAGGPNEQFF. Written as DNA, the CDR3 is TGCGCCAGCAGCTTGCATCTAGCGGGGGGGCCCAATGAGCAGTTCTTC. Full variable domain (rest looked up from reference TRBV5-1 and TRBJ2-1): KAGVTQTPRYLIKTRGQQVTLSCSPISGHRSVSWYQQTPGQGLQFLFEYFSETQRNKGNFPGRFSGRQFSNSRSEMNVSTLELGDSALYLCASSLHLAGGPNEQFFGPGTRLTVL.

CDR3 DNA sequence: TGTGCCAGCAGCACCCGGACTAGCGGGGATGCCACAGATACGCAGTATTTT. Amino acids: CASSTRTSGDATDTQYF. The V gene is TRBV11-3, the J gene TRBJ2-3; TRBD2 matches at 12 bases. Germline V gene sequence: CDR1 SGHNT, CDR2 YENEEA. V lost 5 bases to trimming and J lost 2 bases; unmatched junction nucleotides: 8. This CDR3 is built from 17 residues.

This clone was seen more than once but under ten times. DNA of the CDR3: TGTGCCTGGACTCTTTCCCGGGGGACCGGGGAGCTGTTTTTT. Protein sequence: CAWTLSRGTGELFF. V is TRBV30 and J is TRBJ2-2; TRBD2 might be the D (6 bases). From germline, CDR1 is GTSNPN and CDR2 SVGIG (reference sequence). The CDR3 is 14 amino acids. Trimming cost V 4 bases and J 5 bases, with 14 bases left between them. Filled out from reference TRBV30 and TRBJ2-2, the complete variable domain reads SQTIHQWPATLVQPVGSPLSLECTVEGTSNPNLYWYRQAAGRGLQLLFYSVGIGQISSEVPQNLSASRPQDRQFILSSKKLLLSDSGFYLCAWTLSRGTGELFFGEGSRLTVL.

The gene calls are TRBV7-2 and TRBJ2-2; D perhaps matches TRBD1 (5 bases). CDR1 is SGHTA and CDR2 is FQGNSA in the germline V gene. Trimming pared 5 bases from V and 5 bases from J, leaving 9 bases between. The CDR3 extends over 13 amino acids. The CDR3 protein is CASSTGRTGELFF. CDR3 nucleotide sequence: TGTGCCAGCAGCACAGGAAGGACCGGGGAGCTGTTTTTT.

V and J are TRBV19 and TRBJ1-5; D remains unclear. Trimming pared 5 bases from V and 7 bases from J, leaving 9 bases between. The germline V gene has CDR1 LNHDA and CDR2 SQIVND (reference sequence). This CDR3 has 12 amino acids. The CDR3 protein is CASSLFQQPQHF. CDR3 sequence (DNA): TGTGCCAGTAGTCTATTCCAACAGCCCCAGCATTTT.

The V gene is TRBV7-2, the J gene TRBJ1-2; 8 bases are a match to TRBD1. J lost 6 bases, V lost 0 bases, and 6 bases had no gene match. Germline CDR1 and CDR2: SGHTA and FQGNSA. This CDR3 has 15 residues. The DNA for the CDR3 is TGTGCCAGCAGCTTAGCGGTGGGGACAGGAGATGGCTACACCTTC. This sequence encodes CASSLAVGTGDGYTF.

The chain joins TRBV4-2 to TRBJ1-2; TRBD1 matches 8 bases. The CDR3 is 15 amino acids. Looked up from germline, CDR1 is LGHNA and CDR2 is YNFKEQ. Trimming removed 3 bases from V and 5 bases from J; junction bases left unmatched: 8. Here the CDR3 reads CASSQNRDRQYGYTF. In DNA form, the CDR3 reads TGTGCCAGCAGCCAGAACCGGGACAGGCAGTATGGCTACACCTTC.

The rearrangement uses TRBV9 and TRBJ2-3, with TRBD1 as a possible D gene (7 bases). CDR3 length: 15 amino acids. In germline, CDR1 is SGDLS, CDR2 YYNGEE. Trimming took 2 bases from V and 4 from J, leaving 14 bases between them. CDR3 in DNA: TGTGCCAGCAGCGTGGATGTCAGGGGGGCAGATACGCAGTATTTT. Translated: CASSVDVRGADTQYF.

The V and J genes are TRBV10-3 and TRBJ2-5; D is perhaps TRBD1 (5 bases). The CDR3 runs to 13 residues. The V end was cut by 7 bases, the J end by 5 bases, with 14 bases between. Per the germline V gene, CDR1 is ENHRY and CDR2 is SYGVKD. CDR3 sequence (DNA): TGTGCCATCACTTCTGGGGCAGGGGAGACCCAGTACTTC. Translated, it gives CAITSGAGETQYF.

V and J are TRBV5-1 and TRBJ2-6; tentative D call: TRBD2 (7 bases). Germline CDR1 reads SGHRS; CDR2 reads YFSETQ. V shed 2 bases and J shed 0 bases, with 15 bases lying between them. The CDR3 totals 18 residues. Written as DNA, the CDR3 is TGCGCCAGCAGCTTTAGCGCGGGGGCTGACTCTGGGGCCAACGTCCTGACTTTC. As protein: CASSFSAGADSGANVLTF.